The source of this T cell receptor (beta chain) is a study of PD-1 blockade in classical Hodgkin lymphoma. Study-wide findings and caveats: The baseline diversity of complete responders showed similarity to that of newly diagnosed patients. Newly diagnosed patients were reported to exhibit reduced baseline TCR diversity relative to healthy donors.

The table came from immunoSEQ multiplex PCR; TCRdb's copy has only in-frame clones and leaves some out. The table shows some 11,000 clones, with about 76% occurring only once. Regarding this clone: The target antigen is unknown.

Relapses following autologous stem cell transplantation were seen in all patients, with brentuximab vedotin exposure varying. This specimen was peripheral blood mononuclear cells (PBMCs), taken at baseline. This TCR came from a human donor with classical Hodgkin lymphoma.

CDR3 loop: CASSSYLGQGALQPQHF. CDR3 nucleotide sequence: TGTGCCAGCAGCTCTTATCTCGGACAGGGGGCTTTGCAGCCCCAGCATTTT. The V call is TRBV5-6, the J call TRBJ1-5; TRBD1 agrees at 11 bases. The CDR3 length is 17 residues. From germline, CDR1 is SGHDT and CDR2 YYEEEE. V shed 3 bases and J 7 bases; nucleotides not matched to a gene: 12.